The 25 T cell receptor beta chains presented below share a single source sample, sequenced in a study of cytomegalovirus exposure and HLA in healthy donors. The PCR used 60 Vbeta and 13 Jbeta primers. Sequencing used immunoSEQ multiplex PCR; TCRdb keeps in-frame clones, though not all of them. The repertoire holds about 130,000 clones, around 75% seen once, with 3% to 3.5% in the top ten. Sequenced: PBMCs. The origin of the receptors is a woman aged 50 to 60 in good health and CMV-seronegative.

The gene calls are TRBV19 and TRBJ2-1, with 7 nucleotides matching TRBD1. The CDR3 spans 17 residues. After removal of 1 base from V and 0 bases from J, the junction contained 6 bases not matched to a gene. Germline lookup yields CDR1 LNHDA and CDR2 SQIVND (reference sequence). The CDR3 spells CASSIGTQGSSYNEQFF. CDR3 sequence (DNA): TGTGCCAGTAGTATAGGTACACAGGGGAGCTCCTACAATGAGCAGTTCTTC.

The CDR3 DNA follows: TGTGCCAGCAGTCAGGGACAGGGGGCATACAATGAGCAGTTCTTC. It is translated as CASSQGQGAYNEQFF. This chain joins TRBV7-2 and TRBJ2-1; 12 nucleotides match TRBD1. The CDR3 extends over 15 amino acids. CDR1 is SGHTA and CDR2 is FQGNSA in the germline V gene. V was pared by 6 bases and J by 4 bases, with 4 bases of the junction left unmatched. Supplemented by reference TRBV7-2 and TRBJ2-1, the full variable domain reads GAGVSQSPSNKVTEKGKDVELRCDPISGHTALYWYRQSLGQGLEFLIYFQGNSAPDKSGLPSDRFSAERTGGSVSTLTIQRTQQEDSAVYLCASSQGQGAYNEQFFGPGTRLTVL.

The chain uses TRBV28 and TRBJ2-7; D is possibly TRBD1 (6 bases). Deletions cut 5 bases from V and 2 bases from J, with 16 bases between. The CDR3 has 15 amino acids. CDR1 and CDR2 from the germline V gene are MDHEN and SYDVKM. CDR3 region: CASSGTTGAAYEQYF. CDR3 nucleotides: TGTGCCAGCAGTGGAACGACAGGTGCGGCCTACGAGCAGTACTTC.

The chain recombines TRBV6-5 with TRBJ1-2; D gene ambiguous. V lost 2 bases to trimming and J lost 3 bases, with 7 bases between them. CDR1 and CDR2 from the germline V gene are MNHEY and SVGAGI. The CDR3 sequence is 13 residues long. CDR3 coding DNA: TGTGCCAGCAGTTACGTGGGAGACTATGGCTACACCTTC. Its protein product is CASSYVGDYGYTF.

This chain joins TRBV28 and TRBJ2-3, with TRBD2 as a possible D gene (5 bases). Trimming took 10 bases from V and 2 from J, leaving 13 bases between them. The germline V gene encodes CDR1 MDHEN and CDR2 SYDVKM. The CDR3 contains 13 residues. CDR3 sequence: CATSRGPTDTQYF. CDR3 nucleotides: TGTGCCACCAGCCGAGGGCCCACAGATACGCAGTATTTT.

This rearrangement joins TRBV6-1 to TRBJ2-2, with D tentatively TRBD1 (7 bases). V gave up 4 bases and J gave up 4 bases, with 13 bases separating them. The CDR3 is made up of 15 amino acids. CDR1 MNHNS and CDR2 SASEGT come from the germline V gene. CDR3 sequence (DNA): TGTGCCAGCAGTGCAGGGGGGCTGATCACCGGGGAGCTGTTTTTT. As protein: CASSAGGLITGELFF.

The J gene is TRBJ1-1, the V gene TRBV5-1; D possibly corresponds to TRBD1 (6 bases). Germline V lookup: CDR1 SGHRS, CDR2 YFSETQ. The CDR3 length is 16 residues. V was clipped by 10 bases and J by 0 bases, with 22 bases between them. CDR3 nucleotides: TGCGCCCCCTCCAGGCGGACAGCCCTAATGAACACTGAAGCTTTCTTT. As protein: CAPSRRTALMNTEAFF.

This chain joins TRBV18 and TRBJ2-7, with 10 bases that match TRBD2. V was pared by 4 bases and J by 0 bases, with 3 bases of the junction left unmatched. This CDR3 comprises 15 residues. Germline CDR1 is KGHSH and CDR2 is LQKENI. CDR3 DNA: TGTGCCAGCTCACATCCTAGCGGGAGCTCCTACGAGCAGTACTTC. It encodes CASSHPSGSSYEQYF.

V gene TRBV21-1 combines with J gene TRBJ1-2; the DNA was not used to check the table's D call, TRBD1. TRBV21-1 is a pseudogene segment. The CDR3 totals 16 residues. The CDR3: CASSSPSTGEMLGYTF. The CDR3 region has the DNA TGTGCCAGCAGCTCCCCCTCGACAGGGGAGATGCTTGGCTACACCTTC.

The V call is TRBV6-5, the J call TRBJ2-7; D gene unclear. CDR1 and CDR2 (germline): MNHEY, SVGAGI. The CDR3 runs to 14 residues. V was clipped by 5 bases and J by 2 bases, with 13 bases between them. The CDR3 region is CASSTPRETYEQYF. The CDR3 bases are TGTGCCAGCAGTACCCCGCGTGAAACCTACGAGCAGTACTTC.

This chain links TRBV4-3 with TRBJ2-3, with D tentatively TRBD2 (5 bases). V was trimmed by 1 base and J by 6 bases, leaving 14 bases between them. There are 15 residues in the CDR3. Germline V gene data show CDR1 as LGHNA and CDR2 as YSLEER. CDR3 DNA: TGCGCCAGCAGCCAAGTCGAGGGAATAGAGGATACGCAGTATTTT. Protein product: CASSQVEGIEDTQYF.

This chain uses TRBV21-1 with TRBJ2-7; TRBD1, the table's D call, was not compared with the DNA. TRBV21-1 is a pseudogene locus. CDR3 size: 17 residues. The CDR3 here is CASSTRDRVPSYYEQYF. The CDR3 DNA reads as TGTGCCAGCAGCACCCGGGACAGGGTCCCTTCCTACTACGAGCAGTACTTC.

The gene calls are TRBV19 and TRBJ2-1, with 10 bases fitting TRBD1. Trimming took 6 bases from V and 9 from J; bases not matched to a gene: 14. This CDR3 spans 16 amino acids. Germline CDR1 and CDR2: LNHDA and SQIVND (reference sequence). The CDR3 sequence is CASRPLGGQGVGEQFF. Here the CDR3 DNA reads TGTGCCAGTAGACCACTGGGAGGACAGGGGGTGGGTGAGCAGTTCTTC.

This clone has only a few counts. V gene TRBV9 combines with J gene TRBJ2-1, with TRBD2 matching over 8 bases. The trim removed 0 bases at V and 3 bases at J, leaving 5 bases unmatched. This CDR3 region has 16 residues. Germline V gene sequence: CDR1 SGDLS, CDR2 YYNGEE. The DNA of the CDR3 is TGTGCCAGCAGCGTAGTGGGTAGCGGGAACTACAATGAGCAGTTCTTC. Translating gives CASSVVGSGNYNEQFF.

The genes are TRBV20-1 and TRBJ1-5; D is unresolved. This CDR3 contains 11 residues. CDR1 is DFQATT and CDR2 is SNEGSKA in the germline V gene (reference sequence). V was trimmed by 4 bases and J by 11 bases, leaving 12 bases between them. CDR3 sequence reads: CSAKLGGTQHF. CDR3 nucleotide sequence: TGCAGTGCTAAACTCGGAGGGACCCAGCATTTT.

The chain carries TRBV5-5 and TRBJ1-1; D gene ambiguous. Germline V gene sequence: CDR1 SGHKS, CDR2 YYEKEE (reference sequence). Deletions cut 2 bases from V and 5 bases from J, with 13 bases between. The CDR3 sequence is 14 residues long. Here the CDR3 reads CASSFDTGGTEAFF. CDR3 in DNA: TGTGCCAGCAGCTTTGACACGGGAGGTACTGAAGCTTTCTTT.

The genes are TRBV19 and TRBJ2-2; TRBD1 matches at 7 bases. The germline CDR1 and CDR2 sequences are LNHDA and SQIVND (reference sequence). The CDR3 consists of 16 residues. V was pared by 6 bases and J by 3 bases, with 10 bases of the junction left unmatched. CDR3 sequence reads: CASRGDRARDTGELFF. The CDR3 DNA follows: TGTGCCAGTAGGGGAGACAGGGCGAGGGACACCGGGGAGCTGTTTTTT.

The chain couples TRBV27 to TRBJ2-1; 8 bases are shared with TRBD1. Germline loops: CDR1 MNHEY, CDR2 SMNVEV (reference sequence). The V segment lost 5 bases and the J segment 3 bases; nucleotides outside the gene matches: 3. The CDR3 loop spans 14 amino acids. The CDR3 region is CASSRGTGYNEQFF. The CDR3 nucleotides are TGTGCCAGCAGTCGCGGGACAGGCTACAATGAGCAGTTCTTC.

This clone appeared a single time. V is TRBV28 and J is TRBJ1-5, with TRBD1 matching 9 bases. With V trimmed by 3 bases and J by 4 bases, 4 bases remained unmatched. The CDR3 is made up of 15 amino acids. The germline CDR1 and CDR2 sequences are MDHEN and SYDVKM. The CDR3 DNA is TGTGCCAGCAGTTTGGGGGACAGGGCTAATCAGCCCCAGCATTTT. Amino acid sequence: CASSLGDRANQPQHF. The full variable domain, in which reference TRBV28 and TRBJ1-5 provide the parts outside the CDR3, is DVKVTQSSRYLVKRTGEKVFLECVQDMDHENMFWYRQDPGLGLRLIYFSYDVKMKEKGDIPEGYSVSREKKERFSLILESASTNQTSMYLCASSLGDRANQPQHFGDGTRLSIL.

This clone was counted a few times. CDR3 amino acids: CASSLEGAPYEQYF. DNA for the CDR3: TGTGCCAGCAGCTTGGAGGGGGCTCCGTACGAGCAGTACTTC. This sequence joins TRBV5-4 and TRBJ2-7; TRBD1 agrees at 7 bases. V lost 0 bases and J lost 4; bases outside the gene matches: 4. The CDR3 has 14 residues. From germline, CDR1 is SGHNT and CDR2 YYREEE (reference sequence).

V gene TRBV27 combines with J gene TRBJ2-2, with TRBD2 matching over 8 bases. CDR1 is MNHEY and CDR2 is SMNVEV in the germline V gene (reference sequence). The CDR3 length is 15 residues. Unmatched junction bases numbered 12, after V lost 2 bases and J lost 13 bases. CDR3 in amino acids: CASSLTSSGPRLLFF. In DNA, the CDR3 is TGTGCCAGCAGTTTAACGTCTAGCGGGCCGAGATTGCTGTTTTTT.

The rearrangement links TRBV6-6 to TRBJ2-7, with D perhaps matching TRBD2 (5 bases). The J call may be in error: the DNA end matches TRBJ2-1 better. CDR1 is MNHNY, CDR2 SVGAGI, per germline (reference sequence). This CDR3 has 16 amino acids. DNA of the CDR3: TGTGCCAGCAGTTACTCGATCTCGGGGTCCTACAATGAGCAGTTCTTC. Translating gives CASSYSISGSYNEQFF.

In its sample, this clone was seen once. The J gene is TRBJ1-4, the V gene TRBV20-1; D is uncertain. Germline lookup yields CDR1 DFQATT and CDR2 SNEGSKA (reference sequence). This CDR3 has 11 amino acids. V gave up 5 bases and J gave up 5 bases, with 6 bases separating them. The DNA of the CDR3 is TGCAGTGCTTCGGAGAATGAAAAACTGTTTTTT. Protein product: CSASENEKLFF.

The CDR3 DNA is TGTGCCAGCACCCCGACGACAGGGTTCTACGAGCAGTACTTC. Translation gives CASTPTTGFYEQYF. The chain uses TRBV7-2 and TRBJ2-7, with 7 bases identical to TRBD1. Germline-derived CDR1 and CDR2 are SGHTA and FQGNSA. J lost 3 bases, V lost 7 bases, and 9 bases had no gene match. The CDR3 has 14 amino acids.

The gene calls are TRBV19 and TRBJ2-3; 11 nucleotides line up with TRBD2. This CDR3 has 17 amino acids. Germline CDR1 is LNHDA and CDR2 is SQIVND (reference sequence). V lost 5 bases to trimming and J lost 0 bases; unmatched junction nucleotides: 7. CDR3 nucleotides: TGTGCCAGTAGTGACAGGACTAGCGGGTCTAGCACAGATACGCAGTATTTT. Translating gives CASSDRTSGSSTDTQYF. Supplemented by reference TRBV19 and TRBJ2-3, the full variable domain reads DGGITQSPKYLFRKEGQNVTLSCEQNLNHDAMYWYRQDPGQGLRLIYYSQIVNDFQKGDIAEGYSVSREKKESFPLTVTSAQKNPTAFYLCASSDRTSGSSTDTQYFGPGTRLTVL.